One TCR beta chain is described in this entry. Distinct nucleotide sequences in the sample also encode this CDR3. Original processing notes: For nucleated cells, counts were estimated from reference gene primer amplification. Libraries were prepared by immunoSEQ multiplex PCR; TCRdb keeps only in-frame clonotypes and omits some of them. Clone size and V and J calls were adopted from that table, with D and trimming inferred from the DNA. The data show roughly 400,000 clones, 75% to 90% seen once. These data belong to a study of blood T cell repertoires in COVID-19. Clinical history as reported by participants underpinned cohort assignment. Recovered status in Cohort 3 required two negative PCRs, clearance, or symptom resolution. The sequence derives from a man between 25 and 39 years old who had recovered from COVID-19. Input material: PBMCs or T cells enriched from blood (not recorded which).

The CDR3 loop reads CASSLAGGPYEQYF. CDR3 nucleotide sequence: TGTGCCAGCAGCTTAGCGGGAGGACCCTACGAGCAGTACTTC. The chain employs TRBV5-5 and TRBJ2-7, with 9 bases aligning to TRBD2. CDR1 is SGHKS and CDR2 is YYEKEE in the germline V gene (reference sequence). V gave up 2 bases and J gave up 2 bases; unmatched junction bases: 2. The CDR3 has 14 residues.